Listed below are T cell receptor beta chains from one sample, sequenced in a study of cytomegalovirus exposure and HLA in healthy donors. Libraries were prepared by immunoSEQ multiplex PCR; TCRdb keeps only in-frame clonotypes and omits some of them. The sample has some 160,000 clones; roughly 83% are singletons. Sequencing was done on a sample of PBMCs. Receptor source: a woman between 18 and 29 years old in good health and CMV-seronegative. CDR3s include the opening cysteine and the closing phenylalanine or tryptophan. A D gene is named only where the DNA matches it firmly. A clone size is listed for some rows: how often the clone was seen (once, few, many), or a class if it is expanded.

clone_size: -
d_call: TRBD1
j_call: TRBJ1-4
v_call: TRBV6-1
cdr3_aa: CASSVGPGGAGFPEKLFF
cdr3_nt: TGTGCCAGCAGTGTTGGGCCAGGGGGCGCGGGTTTCCCAGAAAAACTGTTTTTT

clone_size: -
d_call: TRBD1
j_call: TRBJ1-2
v_call: TRBV6-5
cdr3_aa: CASNGQGLYGYTF
cdr3_nt: TGTGCCAGCAATGGACAGGGCCTCTATGGCTACACCTTC

clone_size: -
d_call: -
j_call: TRBJ2-7
v_call: TRBV29-1
cdr3_aa: CSVEDRERGSYEQYF
cdr3_nt: TGCAGCGTTGAAGATCGAGAAAGGGGCTCCTACGAGCAGTACTTC

clone_size: -
d_call: -
j_call: TRBJ1-1
v_call: TRBV9
cdr3_aa: CASSQMMNTEAFF
cdr3_nt: TGTGCCAGCTCACAGATGATGAACACTGAAGCTTTCTTT

clone_size: -
d_call: -
j_call: TRBJ1-2
v_call: TRBV19
cdr3_aa: CASSPLAGGDGYTF
cdr3_nt: TGTGCCAGTAGTCCTCTGGCAGGAGGCGATGGCTACACCTTC

clone_size: -
d_call: TRBD2
j_call: TRBJ2-1
v_call: TRBV7-2
cdr3_aa: CASSLLAAYNEQFF
cdr3_nt: TGTGCCAGCAGCTTACTAGCGGCCTACAATGAGCAGTTCTTC

clone_size: few
d_call: TRBD1
j_call: TRBJ1-3
v_call: TRBV5-1
cdr3_aa: CASSRGQHSSGNTIYF
cdr3_nt: TGCGCCAGCTCTCGGGGACAGCATTCCTCTGGAAACACCATATATTTT

clone_size: -
d_call: -
j_call: TRBJ1-6
v_call: TRBV11-2
cdr3_aa: CASSLVRGNNSPLHF
cdr3_nt: TGTGCCAGCAGCTTAGTACGGGGGAATAATTCACCCCTCCACTTT

clone_size: few
d_call: -
j_call: TRBJ2-1
v_call: TRBV10-1
cdr3_aa: CASASVRYNEQFF
cdr3_nt: TGCGCCAGTGCTAGCGTCCGCTACAATGAGCAGTTCTTC

clone_size: -
d_call: -
j_call: TRBJ1-6
v_call: TRBV2
cdr3_aa: CASRDSLGPLHF
cdr3_nt: TGTGCCAGCAGGGACTCACTTGGCCCCCTCCACTTT

clone_size: once
d_call: -
j_call: TRBJ1-5
v_call: TRBV30
cdr3_aa: CAWSDGLNQPQHF
cdr3_nt: TGTGCCTGGAGCGACGGACTTAATCAGCCCCAGCATTTT

clone_size: -
d_call: TRBD1
j_call: TRBJ2-5
v_call: TRBV19
cdr3_aa: CASSIDHRGSQETQYF
cdr3_nt: TGTGCCAGTAGTATAGATCACAGGGGCAGCCAAGAGACCCAGTACTTC